Shown below are 23 T cell receptor beta chains from a single sample sequenced in a study of molecular identifiers for immune sequencing clone quantification. TCRdb reanalysed the PCR reads using MiXCR and keeps one entry per CDR3 protein. Counted here are more than 450,000 distinct CDR3 sequences, over 20% occurring once; the ten biggest clones make up about 0.8%. The sequenced sample was naive CD8+ T cells from blood, with Jurkat cell RNA spiked in. The subset was: FACS-sorted CD8+CD4-CCR7+CD45RA+ naive T cells. All receptors derive from a human donor in good health. Some libraries in this study had Jurkat cell RNA spiked in.

This clonotype has ten or more counts. The chain uses TRBV4-3 and TRBJ1-5; a possible D gene is TRBD1 (6 bases). CDR3 length: 15 amino acids. Trimming cost V 0 bases and J 5 bases, with 11 bases left between them. Per the germline V gene, CDR1 is LGHNA and CDR2 is YSLEER. The CDR3 loop is CASSQDLRGHQPQHF. The CDR3 region has the DNA TGCGCCAGCAGCCAAGACCTCAGGGGCCATCAGCCCCAGCATTTT.

The chain has TRBV7-8 and TRBJ1-1; D remains ambiguous. The CDR3 is 14 residues long. Trimming shortened V by 5 bases and J by 4 bases, and 14 bases separated the two germline ends. Germline-derived CDR1 and CDR2 are SGHVS and FQNEAQ. The CDR3 loop reads CASSGGRESTEAFF. The CDR3 nucleotides are TGTGCCAGCAGCGGCGGACGGGAGAGCACTGAAGCTTTCTTT.

This clonotype has ten or more counts. V and J are TRBV29-1 and TRBJ2-3, with 7 bases identical to TRBD1. The J segment lost 0 bases and the V segment lost 7 bases, leaving 13 bases of the junction unmatched. This CDR3 spans 16 amino acids. Germline V gene lookup returns CDR1 SQVTM and CDR2 ANQGSEA. This CDR3 is CSGLGQRNPSTDTQYF. Written as DNA, the CDR3 is TGCAGCGGATTGGGACAGCGAAATCCTAGCACAGATACGCAGTATTTT.

There are many counts of this clonotype. J is TRBJ1-6 and V is TRBV25-1, with 7 bases lining up with TRBD1. The germline CDR1 and CDR2 sequences are MGHDK and SYGVNS. V was clipped by 2 bases and J by 10 bases; unmatched bases: 5. The CDR3 contains 14 residues. The CDR3 coding sequence is TGTGCCAGCAGTGAAATGACAGGGTACTCACCCCTCCACTTT. This encodes CASSEMTGYSPLHF.

As for this clonotype: A read error is possible here, since a much larger clone lies one base away. This chain uses TRBV4-3 with TRBJ2-1, with a tentative D call TRBD2 (7 bases). The germline V gene has CDR1 LGHNA and CDR2 YSLEER. V lost 3 bases and J lost 4, with 13 bases in between. The CDR3 runs to 15 residues. CDR3 in amino acids: CASSQTSRGYNEQFF. The CDR3 DNA reads as TGCGCCAGCAGCCAGACTAGCAGGGGATACAATGAGCAGTTCTTC.

In regard to this clonotype: This clone may be a read error of a much larger clone one base away. The V gene is TRBV30, the J gene TRBJ2-3; no reliable D call. Germline lookup yields CDR1 GTSNPN and CDR2 SVGIG (reference sequence). Trimming took off 3 bases at V and 2 bases at J, with 6 bases between the two ends. The CDR3 totals 12 residues. CDR3 protein: CAWSDVTDTQYF. CDR3 nucleotides: TGTGCCTGGAGCGATGTCACAGATACGCAGTATTTT.

The sample holds many counts of this clonotype. The chain uses TRBV30 and TRBJ2-3; TRBD2 might be the D (6 bases). CDR1 GTSNPN and CDR2 SVGIG come from the germline V gene (reference sequence). With 5 bases removed from V and 0 bases from J, the gap between germline ends came to 12 bases. The CDR3 is 14 amino acids. CDR3 sequence: CAWEEGTSTDTQYF. The CDR3 nucleotides read TGTGCCTGGGAGGAGGGGACCAGCACAGATACGCAGTATTTT.

This clonotype was observed many times. The chain couples TRBV5-6 to TRBJ2-7; 11 bases are shared with TRBD1. V lost 3 bases and J lost 6; bases outside the gene matches: 2. CDR1 and CDR2 from the germline V gene are SGHDT and YYEEEE. The CDR3 covers 13 residues. CDR3 in DNA: TGTGCCAGCAGCTCCGGGACAGGGGGCGAGCAGTACTTC. Encoded protein: CASSSGTGGEQYF.

This clonotype was seen only a few times. The chain has TRBV6-5 and TRBJ1-5; D call uncertain. Germline V gene lookup returns CDR1 MNHEY and CDR2 SVGAGI. The CDR3 is 14 amino acids. V dropped 2 bases and J dropped 3 bases, with 8 bases sitting between them. In nucleotides, the CDR3 is TGTGCCAGCAGTTACGCCAGTTACAATCAGCCCCAGCATTTT. This encodes CASSYASYNQPQHF.

The chain uses TRBV11-2 and TRBJ1-1; TRBD1 agrees at 9 bases. This CDR3 spans 16 amino acids. The V gene end was trimmed by 5 bases and the J gene end by 5 bases; junction bases not matched to a gene: 12. Per germline, CDR1 SGHAT and CDR2 FQNNGV. The CDR3 is CASSAGTGKKGTEAFF. The CDR3 nucleotides read TGTGCCAGCAGCGCCGGGACAGGGAAGAAAGGAACTGAAGCTTTCTTT.

This sequence joins TRBV19 and TRBJ2-1; TRBD2 agrees at 8 bases. This CDR3 region has 15 residues. V trimming: 4 bases; J trimming: 2 bases; junction bases outside the gene matches: 4. The V gene's germline CDR1 is LNHDA and CDR2 SQIVND (reference sequence). CDR3 in DNA: TGTGCCAGTAGTACGGGGACTAGGACCTACAATGAGCAGTTCTTC. This sequence encodes CASSTGTRTYNEQFF. Based on the CDR3 plus reference TRBV19 and TRBJ2-1, the full variable domain is DGGITQSPKYLFRKEGQNVTLSCEQNLNHDAMYWYRQDPGQGLRLIYYSQIVNDFQKGDIAEGYSVSREKKESFPLTVTSAQKNPTAFYLCASSTGTRTYNEQFFGPGTRLTVL.

The V and J genes are TRBV6-2 or TRBV6-3 and TRBJ1-6; 8 nucleotides align to TRBD1. This CDR3 is 15 amino acids long. V lost 0 bases, J lost 9 bases, and 4 bases stayed unmatched. Per germline, CDR1 MNHEY and CDR2 SVGEGT. In DNA, the CDR3 is TGTGCCAGCAGTTACTCGGGGACAGGAGTTTCACCCCTCCACTTT. It specifies CASSYSGTGVSPLHF.

V usage is TRBV6-2 or TRBV6-3 and J usage is TRBJ2-1, with 13 bases that match TRBD2. J lost 0 bases, V lost 5 bases, and 10 bases had no gene match. This CDR3 has 19 residues. Per the germline V gene, CDR1 is MNHEY and CDR2 is SVGEGT. The CDR3 protein is CASSPGGLAGRSSYNEQFF. The DNA of the CDR3 is TGTGCCAGCAGTCCCGGGGGACTAGCGGGAAGAAGCTCCTACAATGAGCAGTTCTTC.

This sequence joins TRBV9 and TRBJ2-3; possibly TRBD2 for D (5 bases). V was clipped by 4 bases and J by 1 base, with 13 bases between them. The germline CDR1 and CDR2 sequences are SGDLS and YYNGEE. The CDR3 runs 15 residues. The CDR3 loop is CASSPTWGGTDTQYF. CDR3 in DNA: TGTGCCAGCAGCCCAACCTGGGGAGGCACAGATACGCAGTATTTT.

This clonotype was counted ten times or more. The genes are TRBV4-1 and TRBJ1-1, with no clear D. This CDR3 has 12 residues. The germline CDR1 and CDR2 sequences are MGHRA and YSYEKL. V gave up 0 bases and J gave up 11 bases, with 10 bases separating them. For the CDR3, the DNA is TGCGCCAGCAGCCAAGATCCTCAGGCCGCTTTCTTT. Residues: CASSQDPQAAFF.

This sequence joins TRBV9 and TRBJ2-3, with 13 bases lining up with TRBD2. Germline CDR1 and CDR2: SGDLS and YYNGEE. With 2 bases clipped from V and 4 bases from J, the junction kept 1 base outside the gene matches. CDR3 length: 15 residues. The CDR3 loop reads CASSVTSGRPDTQYF. In DNA, the CDR3 is TGTGCCAGCAGCGTGACTAGCGGGAGGCCAGATACGCAGTATTTT.

The chain recombines TRBV28 with TRBJ1-3; tentatively, D is TRBD1 (6 bases). The germline V gene encodes CDR1 MDHEN and CDR2 SYDVKM. The CDR3 is 15 amino acids. V lost 3 bases and J 0 bases, leaving 9 bases between the germline ends. The CDR3 is CASSLWTDSGNTIYF. The CDR3 region has the DNA TGTGCCAGCAGTTTGTGGACAGACTCTGGAAACACCATATATTTT.

This clonotype was observed at least ten times. This chain links TRBV20-1 with TRBJ2-4, with 11 bases fitting TRBD2. Looked up from germline, CDR1 is DFQATT and CDR2 is SNEGSKA (reference sequence). This CDR3 has 17 residues. Trimming cost V 3 bases and J 0 bases; bases outside gene matches: 7. CDR3 sequence reads: CSASPLAGGLAKNIQYF. DNA for the CDR3: TGCAGTGCTAGTCCCCTAGCGGGGGGTCTAGCCAAAAACATTCAGTACTTC.

This clonotype was observed a few times. V is TRBV12-3 or TRBV12-4 and J is TRBJ2-3; TRBD1 is a possible D gene (5 bases). Trimming removed 7 bases at V and 4 bases at J, with 9 bases between. The CDR3 loop spans 12 amino acids. The CDR3 loop reads CASTWGSDTQYF. Here the CDR3 DNA reads TGTGCCAGCACCTGGGGCTCAGATACGCAGTATTTT.

The rearrangement joins TRBV7-9 to TRBJ2-3; 7 positions match TRBD2. The ends lost 2 bases at V and 1 base at J; junction bases unmatched: 12. Germline values: CDR1 SEHNR, CDR2 FQNEAQ (reference sequence). The CDR3 extends over 18 amino acids. CDR3 sequence (DNA): TGTGCCAGCAGCTTATTAGTGGGCGGGAGCACCCGCACAGATACGCAGTATTTT. Translation gives CASSLLVGGSTRTDTQYF.

The DNA for the CDR3 is TGTGCCAGCAGCCCGGCAGGAGGAAGCACTGAAGCTTTCTTT. Protein: CASSPAGGSTEAFF. J is TRBJ1-1 and V is TRBV27; D is ambiguous. Germline assignment: CDR1 MNHEY and CDR2 SMNVEV (reference sequence). Trimming stripped 6 bases from V and 4 bases from J, with 15 bases between. The CDR3 has 14 amino acids.

About this clonotype: Sequence at one end of the junction differs from germline and may be a read error. This chain links TRBV6-5 with TRBJ2-7; 10 bases match TRBD1. This CDR3 spans 14 amino acids. CDR1 and CDR2 (germline): MNHEY, SVGAGI. The CDR3 is CTSSYGQGGGEQYF. In DNA form, the CDR3 reads TGTACCAGCAGTTACGGACAGGGGGGAGGCGAGCAGTACTTC.

This clonotype was found a few times. This chain connects TRBV27 to TRBJ1-2; TRBD1 might be the D (6 bases). Trimming took off 5 bases at V and 6 bases at J, with 19 bases between the two ends. The CDR3 is 15 amino acids. Germline V gives CDR1 MNHEY, CDR2 SMNVEV (reference sequence). The CDR3 here is CASSPRRGGWDGYTF. The CDR3 DNA reads as TGTGCCAGCAGTCCTCGAAGGGGGGGCTGGGATGGCTACACCTTC.